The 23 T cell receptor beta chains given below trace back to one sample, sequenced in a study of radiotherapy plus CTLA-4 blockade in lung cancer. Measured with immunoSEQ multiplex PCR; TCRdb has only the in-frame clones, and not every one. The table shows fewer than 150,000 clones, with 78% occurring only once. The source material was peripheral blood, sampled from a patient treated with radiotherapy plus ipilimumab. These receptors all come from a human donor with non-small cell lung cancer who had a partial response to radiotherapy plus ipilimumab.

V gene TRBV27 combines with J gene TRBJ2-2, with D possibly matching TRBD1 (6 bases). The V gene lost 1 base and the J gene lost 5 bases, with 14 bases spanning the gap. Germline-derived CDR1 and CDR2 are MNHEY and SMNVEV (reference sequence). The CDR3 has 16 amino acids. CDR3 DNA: TGTGCCAGCAGTTTATTAGGGGGTGGTATTACCGGGGAGCTGTTTTTT. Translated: CASSLLGGGITGELFF.

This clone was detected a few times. This CDR3 reads CASSPTSGNYNEQFF. CDR3 nucleotide sequence: TGTGCCAGTAGTCCTACTAGCGGGAACTACAATGAGCAGTTCTTC. The genes are TRBV19 and TRBJ2-1; the match to TRBD2 covers 10 bases. Germline trimming cut 5 bases from V and 3 bases from J; bases unmatched to any gene: 4. This CDR3 region has 15 residues. Germline CDR1 is LNHDA and CDR2 is SQIVND (reference sequence).

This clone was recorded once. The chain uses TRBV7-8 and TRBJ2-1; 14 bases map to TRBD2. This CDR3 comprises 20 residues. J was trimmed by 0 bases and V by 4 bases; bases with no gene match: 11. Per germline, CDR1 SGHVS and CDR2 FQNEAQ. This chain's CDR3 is CASSSGLAGVTPYSYNEQFF. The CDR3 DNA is TGTGCCAGCAGCTCGGGACTAGCGGGAGTCACCCCCTACTCCTACAATGAGCAGTTCTTC.

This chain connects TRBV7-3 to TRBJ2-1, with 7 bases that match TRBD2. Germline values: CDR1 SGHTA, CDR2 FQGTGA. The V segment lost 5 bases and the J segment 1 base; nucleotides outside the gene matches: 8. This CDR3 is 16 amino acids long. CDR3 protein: CASSPQGGGSYNEQFF. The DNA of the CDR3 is TGTGCCAGCAGCCCCCAGGGCGGGGGATCCTACAATGAGCAGTTCTTC.

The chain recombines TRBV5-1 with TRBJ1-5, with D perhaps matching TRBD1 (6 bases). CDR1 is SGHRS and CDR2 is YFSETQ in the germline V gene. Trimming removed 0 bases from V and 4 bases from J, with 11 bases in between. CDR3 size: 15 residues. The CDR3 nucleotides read TGCGCCAGCAGCTTGGCAGGGGCCTGGAATCAGCCCCAGCATTTT. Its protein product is CASSLAGAWNQPQHF.

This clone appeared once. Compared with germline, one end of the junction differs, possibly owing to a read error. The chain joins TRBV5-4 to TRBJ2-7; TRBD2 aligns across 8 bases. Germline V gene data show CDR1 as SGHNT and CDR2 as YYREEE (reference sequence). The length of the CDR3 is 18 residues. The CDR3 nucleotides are TGTGCCAGCAGCCCTTTCGGTTTATCAGCGGGAGATTCCTCCGAGCAGTACTTC. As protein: CASSPFGLSAGDSSEQYF.

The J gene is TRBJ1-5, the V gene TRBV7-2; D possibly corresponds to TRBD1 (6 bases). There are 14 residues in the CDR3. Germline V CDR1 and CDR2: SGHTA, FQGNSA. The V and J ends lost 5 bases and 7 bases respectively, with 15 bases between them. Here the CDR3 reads CASSPAGGRQPQHF. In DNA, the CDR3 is TGTGCCAGCAGCCCCGCGGGGGGCCGCCAGCCCCAGCATTTT.

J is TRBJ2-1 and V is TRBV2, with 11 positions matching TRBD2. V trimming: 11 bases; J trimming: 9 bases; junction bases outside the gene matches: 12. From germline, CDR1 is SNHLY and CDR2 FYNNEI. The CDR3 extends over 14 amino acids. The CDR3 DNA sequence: TGTGCCGTTAAGTCCGGGACTAGCGGTGGTGAGCAGTTCTTC. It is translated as CAVKSGTSGGEQFF.

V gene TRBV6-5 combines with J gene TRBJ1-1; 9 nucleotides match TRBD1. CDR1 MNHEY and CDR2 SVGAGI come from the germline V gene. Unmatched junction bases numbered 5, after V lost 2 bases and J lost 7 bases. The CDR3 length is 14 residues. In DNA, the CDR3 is TGTGCCAGCAGTTACGGACAGGGGAGGATTGAAGCTTTCTTT. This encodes CASSYGQGRIEAFF.

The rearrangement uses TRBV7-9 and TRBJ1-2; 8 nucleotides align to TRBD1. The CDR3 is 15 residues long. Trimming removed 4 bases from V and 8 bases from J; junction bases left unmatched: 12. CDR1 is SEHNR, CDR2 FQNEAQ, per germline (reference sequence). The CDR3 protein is CASSYDQGAVGGYTF. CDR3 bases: TGTGCCAGCAGCTACGACCAGGGGGCGGTCGGGGGCTACACCTTC.

The CDR3 sequence is CASSDTGEDTQYF. CDR3 sequence (DNA): TGTGCCAGCAGCGACACAGGGGAAGATACGCAGTATTTT. The rearrangement links TRBV9 to TRBJ2-3; 7 bases are a match to TRBD1. The CDR3 is made up of 13 amino acids. With V trimmed by 3 bases and J by 5 bases, 3 bases remained unmatched. Germline V gene sequence: CDR1 SGDLS, CDR2 YYNGEE. Looking up the rest from reference TRBV9 and TRBJ2-3 gives the full variable domain: DSGVTQTPKHLITATGQRVTLRCSPRSGDLSVYWYQQSLDQGLQFLIQYYNGEERAKGNILERFSAQQFPDLHSELNLSSLELGDSALYFCASSDTGEDTQYFGPGTRLTVL.

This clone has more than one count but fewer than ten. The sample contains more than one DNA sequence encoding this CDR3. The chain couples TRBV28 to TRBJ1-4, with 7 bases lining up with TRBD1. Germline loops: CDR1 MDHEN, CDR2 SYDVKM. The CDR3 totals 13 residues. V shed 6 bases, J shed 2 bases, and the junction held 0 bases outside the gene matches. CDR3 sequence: CASRTGTNEKLFF. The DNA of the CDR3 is TGTGCCAGCAGGACAGGGACTAATGAAAAACTGTTTTTT.

The CDR3 nucleotides are TGCGCCAGCAGCCAAGAACCTATTCTCTCTGGGGCCAACGTCCTGACTTTC. It specifies CASSQEPILSGANVLTF. This chain links TRBV4-3 with TRBJ2-6; D uncertain. CDR1 LGHNA and CDR2 YSLEER come from the germline V gene. The CDR3 contains 17 residues. The V end lost 0 bases, the J end lost 0 bases, and 9 bases lay between the germline ends.

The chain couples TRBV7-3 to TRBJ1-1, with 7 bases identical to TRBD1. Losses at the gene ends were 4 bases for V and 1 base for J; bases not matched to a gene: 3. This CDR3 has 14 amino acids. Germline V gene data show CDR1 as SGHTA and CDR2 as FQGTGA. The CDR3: CASSSTGANTEAFF. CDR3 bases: TGTGCCAGCAGCTCAACAGGGGCGAACACTGAAGCTTTCTTT. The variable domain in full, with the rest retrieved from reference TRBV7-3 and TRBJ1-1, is GAGVSQTPSNKVTEKGKYVELRCDPISGHTALYWYRQSLGQGPEFLIYFQGTGAADDSGLPNDRFFAVRPEGSVSTLKIQRTERGDSAVYLCASSSTGANTEAFFGQGTRLTVV.

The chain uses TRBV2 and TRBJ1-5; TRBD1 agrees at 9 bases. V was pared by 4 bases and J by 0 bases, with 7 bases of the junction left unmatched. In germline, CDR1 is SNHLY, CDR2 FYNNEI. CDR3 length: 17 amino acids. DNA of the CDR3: TGTGCCAGCAGTGCCGACAGGGGGTATGTTAGCAATCAGCCCCAGCATTTT. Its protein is CASSADRGYVSNQPQHF.

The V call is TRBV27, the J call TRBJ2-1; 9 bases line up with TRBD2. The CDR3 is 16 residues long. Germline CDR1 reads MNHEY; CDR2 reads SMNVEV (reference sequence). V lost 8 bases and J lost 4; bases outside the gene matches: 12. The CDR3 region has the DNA TGTGCCAGCGGGAAGTCGGTGCTAGCGGGGTACAATGAGCAGTTCTTC. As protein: CASGKSVLAGYNEQFF.

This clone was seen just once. CDR3 nucleotides: TGTGCCAGCAGTGAATTTCTGTCCAGAGAAGCTTTCTTT. It codes for CASSEFLSREAFF. V and J are TRBV6-1 and TRBJ1-1, with no clear D. The CDR3 totals 13 residues. V lost 2 bases and J lost 8, with 12 bases in between. Germline V CDR1 and CDR2: MNHNS, SASEGT.

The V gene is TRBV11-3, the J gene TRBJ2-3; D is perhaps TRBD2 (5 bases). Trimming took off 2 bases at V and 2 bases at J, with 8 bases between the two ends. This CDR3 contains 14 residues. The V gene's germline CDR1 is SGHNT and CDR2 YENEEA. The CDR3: CASSLRGFTDTQYF. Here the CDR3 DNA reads TGTGCCAGCAGCTTACGCGGGTTCACAGATACGCAGTATTTT.

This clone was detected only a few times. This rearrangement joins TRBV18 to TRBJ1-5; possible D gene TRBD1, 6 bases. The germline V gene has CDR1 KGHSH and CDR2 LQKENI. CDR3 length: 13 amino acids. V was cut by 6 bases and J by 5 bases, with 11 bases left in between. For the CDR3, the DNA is TGTGCCAGCTCCCCGGGACACCATCAGCCCCAGCATTTT. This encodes CASSPGHHQPQHF.

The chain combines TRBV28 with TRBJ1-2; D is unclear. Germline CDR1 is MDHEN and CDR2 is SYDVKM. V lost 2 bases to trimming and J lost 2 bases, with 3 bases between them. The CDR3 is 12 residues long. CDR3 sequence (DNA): TGTGCCAGCAGTTTACTCAACTATGGCTACACCTTC. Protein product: CASSLLNYGYTF.

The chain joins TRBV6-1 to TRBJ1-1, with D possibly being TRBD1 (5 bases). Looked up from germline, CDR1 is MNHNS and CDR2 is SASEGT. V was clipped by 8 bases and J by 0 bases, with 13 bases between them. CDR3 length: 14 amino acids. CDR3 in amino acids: CASQQGFMNTEAFF. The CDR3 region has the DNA TGTGCCAGCCAGCAGGGTTTTATGAACACTGAAGCTTTCTTT.

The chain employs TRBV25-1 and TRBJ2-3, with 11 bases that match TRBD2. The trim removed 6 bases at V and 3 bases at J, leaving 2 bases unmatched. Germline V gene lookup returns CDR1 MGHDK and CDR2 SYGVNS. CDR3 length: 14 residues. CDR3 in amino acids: CASSRTSGTDTQYF. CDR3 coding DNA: TGTGCCAGCAGCCGGACTAGCGGGACAGATACGCAGTATTTT.

CDR3 nucleotide sequence: TGTGCCAGCAGCCCAGGGACTGCCGCCTCTGGGGCCAACGTCCTGACTTTC. The encoded protein is CASSPGTAASGANVLTF. This chain uses TRBV5-4 with TRBJ2-6; TRBD2 is a possible D gene (6 bases). The V end was cut by 4 bases, the J end by 0 bases, with 14 bases between. The CDR3 loop spans 17 amino acids. CDR1 is SGHNT and CDR2 is YYREEE in the germline V gene (reference sequence).